A selection of T cell receptor beta chains follows, all from one sample in a study of beta chain features in type 1 diabetes. The method was immunoSEQ multiplex PCR; TCRdb's version includes in-frame clones alone and lacks a portion of them. The sample holds over 300,000 clones, 6.5% to 10% seen once. Sequencing input: central memory CD4+ T cells from blood. These receptors were taken from a young woman in good health. CDR3s include the opening cysteine and the closing phenylalanine or tryptophan. Fields, in order: J gene, CDR3 length, D gene, V gene, clone size, CDR3 DNA, CDR3 protein. A D gene is named only where the DNA matches it firmly. Clone size is stated in some rows and not others, as once, few, many or a class when expanded.

j_gene: TRBJ2-2; len: 15; d_gene: .; v_gene: TRBV9; abundance: few; CDR3nt: TGTGCCAGCAGCGTATCCGCGCAAAACACCGGGGAGCTGTTTTTT; CDR3aa: CASSVSAQNTGELFF
j_gene: TRBJ2-1; len: 18; d_gene: .; v_gene: TRBV7-6; abundance: .; CDR3nt: TGTGCCAGCAGCTTAGAAGGGTTAGGGGTAGCGGTTAACAATGAGCAGTTCTTC; CDR3aa: CASSLEGLGVAVNNEQFF
j_gene: TRBJ2-1; len: 19; d_gene: TRBD2; v_gene: TRBV18; abundance: many; CDR3nt: TGTGCCAGCTCACCAGGGCCCGGGAGGACACGGAAACAGTACAATGAGCAGTTCTTC; CDR3aa: CASSPGPGRTRKQYNEQFF
j_gene: TRBJ2-7; len: 15; d_gene: TRBD2; v_gene: TRBV5-4; abundance: .; CDR3nt: TGTGCCAGCAGCTTCTCTAGCGGAAGCTCCTACGAGCAGTACTTC; CDR3aa: CASSFSSGSSYEQYF
j_gene: TRBJ1-4; len: 17; d_gene: .; v_gene: TRBV7-9; abundance: many; CDR3nt: TGTGCCAGCAGCTTATCGTTGGGGGGATCAACTAATGAAAAACTGTTTTTT; CDR3aa: CASSLSLGGSTNEKLFF
j_gene: TRBJ2-2; len: 12; d_gene: .; v_gene: TRBV7-8; abundance: .; CDR3nt: TGTGCCAGCAGCTTTAACCCACGGGAGCTGTTTTTT; CDR3aa: CASSFNPRELFF
j_gene: TRBJ2-6; len: 18; d_gene: TRBD1; v_gene: TRBV5-1; abundance: .; CDR3nt: TGCGCCAGCAGCTCTGGACAGGTCTCTTACTCTGGGGCCAACGTCCTGACTTTC; CDR3aa: CASSSGQVSYSGANVLTF
j_gene: TRBJ2-5; len: 14; d_gene: TRBD2; v_gene: TRBV7-2; abundance: .; CDR3nt: TGTGCCAGCAGCCGGATGGCGGGAGGGGAGACCCAGTACTTC; CDR3aa: CASSRMAGGETQYF
j_gene: TRBJ2-2; len: 13; d_gene: .; v_gene: TRBV11-2; abundance: .; CDR3nt: TGTGGAATAAAGGGGGATAACACCGGGGAGCTGTTTTTT; CDR3aa: CGIKGDNTGELFF
j_gene: TRBJ1-1; len: 13; d_gene: .; v_gene: TRBV11-2; abundance: many; CDR3nt: TGTGCCAGCAGCCCCCCTTCGTCCAGGGGAGCTTTCTTT; CDR3aa: CASSPPSSRGAFF
j_gene: TRBJ1-1; len: 16; d_gene: .; v_gene: TRBV18; abundance: .; CDR3nt: TGTGCCAGCTCACCCCAGGGGCCGGATTGGAACACTGAAGCTTTCTTT; CDR3aa: CASSPQGPDWNTEAFF
j_gene: TRBJ1-2; len: 16; d_gene: TRBD1; v_gene: TRBV27; abundance: .; CDR3nt: TGTGCCAGCAGTTTATATGGCAGGGGGTCTAACTATGGCTACACCTTC; CDR3aa: CASSLYGRGSNYGYTF
j_gene: TRBJ1-1; len: 13; d_gene: .; v_gene: TRBV5-4; abundance: .; CDR3nt: TGTGCCAGCAGCTCAAGATTGAACACTGAAGCTTTCTTT; CDR3aa: CASSSRLNTEAFF
j_gene: TRBJ2-5; len: 14; d_gene: TRBD2; v_gene: TRBV28; abundance: few; CDR3nt: TGTGCCAGCAGTCCAAGGACTAGCGATGAGACCCAGTACTTC; CDR3aa: CASSPRTSDETQYF
j_gene: TRBJ1-2; len: 15; d_gene: .; v_gene: TRBV4-2; abundance: many; CDR3nt: TGTGCCAGCAGCCAAGAGCGGCAGGCAGGTTCGGGCTACACCTTC; CDR3aa: CASSQERQAGSGYTF
j_gene: TRBJ2-7; len: 16; d_gene: TRBD2; v_gene: TRBV7-9; abundance: .; CDR3nt: TGTGCCAGCAGCTTAGGGCCCGGGACTAGCGCCCACGAGCAGTACTTC; CDR3aa: CASSLGPGTSAHEQYF
j_gene: TRBJ2-4; len: 13; d_gene: TRBD1; v_gene: TRBV28; abundance: few; CDR3nt: TGTGCCAGCAGTTCGTCCCCGACAGGGCGGGTGGGGTTC; CDR3aa: CASSSSPTGRVGF
j_gene: TRBJ2-4; len: 17; d_gene: .; v_gene: TRBV4-3; abundance: once; CDR3nt: TGCGCCAGCAGCCAAGGACTTTCGGGGGCCCAGGGGCCCATTCAGTACTTC; CDR3aa: CASSQGLSGAQGPIQYF
j_gene: TRBJ2-1; len: 11; d_gene: TRBD1; v_gene: TRBV29-1; abundance: .; CDR3nt: TGCAGCGTTGACCCGGGACAGGGGGTTTTCTTC; CDR3aa: CSVDPGQGVFF
j_gene: TRBJ2-1; len: 15; d_gene: .; v_gene: TRBV7-2; abundance: many; CDR3nt: TGTGCCAGCAGCCCATCAAGGACAGTCTACAATGAGCAGTTCTTC; CDR3aa: CASSPSRTVYNEQFF
j_gene: TRBJ1-4; len: 14; d_gene: .; v_gene: TRBV2; abundance: few; CDR3nt: TGTGCCAGCTACAACGGCCAGGGAGGGGAAAAACTGTTTTTT; CDR3aa: CASYNGQGGEKLFF
j_gene: TRBJ2-1; len: 16; d_gene: TRBD2; v_gene: TRBV7-2; abundance: few; CDR3nt: TGTGCCAGCAGCCAAACTTTGGTAGCGGGAGTATGGGAGCAGTTCTTC; CDR3aa: CASSQTLVAGVWEQFF
j_gene: TRBJ2-1; len: 15; d_gene: .; v_gene: TRBV6-6; abundance: .; CDR3nt: TGTGCCAGCAGTTACGAGGGGCAGACACGGGGTGAGCAGTTCTTC; CDR3aa: CASSYEGQTRGEQFF
j_gene: TRBJ2-2; len: 13; d_gene: .; v_gene: TRBV28; abundance: few; CDR3nt: TGTGCCAGCAGTTGGGCCATTGGCGGGGAGCTGTTTTTT; CDR3aa: CASSWAIGGELFF
j_gene: TRBJ1-2; len: 11; d_gene: .; v_gene: TRBV20-1; abundance: few; CDR3nt: TGCAGTGCCATGGACAGCTATGGCTACACCTTC; CDR3aa: CSAMDSYGYTF
j_gene: TRBJ2-7; len: 14; d_gene: .; v_gene: TRBV28; abundance: .; CDR3nt: TGTGCCAGCACCTCCTGGGTATCTTCCTACGAGCAGTACTTC; CDR3aa: CASTSWVSSYEQYF
j_gene: TRBJ2-1; len: 18; d_gene: TRBD2; v_gene: TRBV28; abundance: few; CDR3nt: TGTGCCAGCAGTTTCCCCGCTGGGGCGGGAGGGCCCTCCAATGAGCAGTTCTTC; CDR3aa: CASSFPAGAGGPSNEQFF
j_gene: TRBJ2-1; len: 13; d_gene: TRBD1; v_gene: TRBV28; abundance: few; CDR3nt: TGTGCCAGCAGGACAGGGATCGTAAATGAGCAGTTCTTC; CDR3aa: CASRTGIVNEQFF
j_gene: TRBJ2-5; len: 15; d_gene: TRBD1; v_gene: TRBV7-2; abundance: .; CDR3nt: TGTGCCAGCAGCCCTCGGACAGGGCGGGGAGAGACCCAGTACTTC; CDR3aa: CASSPRTGRGETQYF
j_gene: TRBJ2-7; len: 14; d_gene: .; v_gene: TRBV28; abundance: few; CDR3nt: TGTGCCAGCAGCCAAGTTGGCTACCAATACGAGCAGTACTTC; CDR3aa: CASSQVGYQYEQYF
j_gene: TRBJ1-5; len: 14; d_gene: TRBD1; v_gene: TRBV19; abundance: .; CDR3nt: TGTGCCAGTAGCCAGCTGGGACAGAATCAGCCCCAGCATTTT; CDR3aa: CASSQLGQNQPQHF
j_gene: TRBJ2-7; len: 16; d_gene: TRBD1; v_gene: TRBV19; abundance: .; CDR3nt: TGTGCCAGTAGTATCTCCGGACAGGGGGCTACCTACGAGCAGTACTTC; CDR3aa: CASSISGQGATYEQYF
j_gene: TRBJ2-3; len: 15; d_gene: .; v_gene: TRBV1; abundance: .; CDR3nt: TGCACCAGCGGATCTAGCGGGAGCCTAACAGATACGCAGTATTTT; CDR3aa: CTSGSSGSLTDTQYF
j_gene: TRBJ2-7; len: 12; d_gene: .; v_gene: TRBV7-9; abundance: .; CDR3nt: TGTGCCAGCAGTCCATACTCCTACGAGCAGTACTTC; CDR3aa: CASSPYSYEQYF
j_gene: TRBJ2-2; len: 12; d_gene: .; v_gene: TRBV2; abundance: many; CDR3nt: TGTGCCAGCCGGGTCTTAACCGGGGAGCTGTTTTTT; CDR3aa: CASRVLTGELFF
j_gene: TRBJ2-3; len: 14; d_gene: .; v_gene: TRBV5-6; abundance: few; CDR3nt: TGTGCCAGCAGCTTTGGGGGAAGCACAGATACGCAGTATTTT; CDR3aa: CASSFGGSTDTQYF
j_gene: TRBJ2-1; len: 14; d_gene: .; v_gene: TRBV7-2; abundance: .; CDR3nt: TGTGCCAGCAGCTCCTCATGGATCCACAATGAGCAGTTCTTC; CDR3aa: CASSSSWIHNEQFF
j_gene: TRBJ2-4; len: 15; d_gene: TRBD2; v_gene: TRBV6-1; abundance: few; CDR3nt: TGTGCCAGCAGTCGGTTAGCGGGAGTTCGGGACATTCAGTACTTC; CDR3aa: CASSRLAGVRDIQYF
j_gene: TRBJ2-7; len: 18; d_gene: .; v_gene: TRBV28; abundance: .; CDR3nt: TGTGCCAGCAGTTACCCGTACGGACGGAGAGGAAGCTCCTACGAGCAGTACTTC; CDR3aa: CASSYPYGRRGSSYEQYF
j_gene: TRBJ2-2; len: 17; d_gene: TRBD2; v_gene: TRBV5-1; abundance: .; CDR3nt: TGCGCCAGCAGCTCGACCGGGCTAGCGGTAAACACCGGGGAGCTGTTTTTT; CDR3aa: CASSSTGLAVNTGELFF
j_gene: TRBJ2-1; len: 15; d_gene: .; v_gene: TRBV6-5; abundance: .; CDR3nt: TGTGCCAGCAGCTCACTAGCCGCCGGATACAATGAGCAGTTCTTC; CDR3aa: CASSSLAAGYNEQFF
j_gene: TRBJ2-6; len: 17; d_gene: .; v_gene: TRBV4-1; abundance: .; CDR3nt: TGCGCCAGCAGCCAAGTTGGGGCGGCTCTGGGGCCCAACGTCCTGACTTTC; CDR3aa: CASSQVGAALGPNVLTF